These T cell receptor beta chains were read from a single sample in a study of T cell responses to AZD1222 COVID-19 vaccine. Generated by immunoSEQ multiplex PCR, the TCRdb table keeps only in-frame clones and is missing some. The sample shows about 160,000 clones, around nine tenths of them seen only once. Here the sequenced sample was peripheral blood, taken 28 days after the second AZD1222 dose. These receptors were taken from an adult who received the AZD1222 COVID-19 vaccine. The CDR3 runs from the conserved cysteine through the conserved F or W. Each record gives: CDR3 length, D gene, clone size, J gene, V gene, CDR3 protein, CDR3 DNA. A D gene is named only where the DNA matches it firmly. Rows may omit the clone size; those that give it use once, few, many or a size class.

CDR3 length: 14
D gene: NA
clone size: NA
J gene: TRBJ2-2
V gene: TRBV11-2
CDR3 protein: CATPVEGITGELFF
CDR3 DNA: TGTGCCACCCCGGTTGAAGGGATCACCGGGGAGCTGTTTTTT

CDR3 length: 14
D gene: NA
clone size: NA
J gene: TRBJ1-4
V gene: TRBV4-1
CDR3 protein: CASSLQNQDEKLFF
CDR3 DNA: TGCGCCAGCAGCCTACAAAATCAAGACGAAAAACTGTTTTTT

CDR3 length: 16
D gene: TRBD1
clone size: NA
J gene: TRBJ2-5
V gene: TRBV7-9
CDR3 protein: CASSYVLTGLGETQYF
CDR3 DNA: TGTGCCAGCAGCTACGTTTTGACAGGGTTGGGGGAGACCCAGTACTTC

CDR3 length: 15
D gene: TRBD1
clone size: NA
J gene: TRBJ1-6
V gene: TRBV7-2
CDR3 protein: CASSPRQGPTAPLHF
CDR3 DNA: TGTGCCAGCAGCCCGAGACAGGGACCCACGGCACCCCTCCACTTT

CDR3 length: 15
D gene: NA
clone size: NA
J gene: TRBJ1-3
V gene: TRBV2
CDR3 protein: CASSGRSGSGNTIYF
CDR3 DNA: TGTGCCAGCAGTGGGAGGAGTGGGTCAGGAAACACCATATATTTT

CDR3 length: 12
D gene: NA
clone size: NA
J gene: TRBJ2-2
V gene: TRBV9
CDR3 protein: CASSTGSGELFF
CDR3 DNA: TGTGCCAGCAGCACAGGGTCCGGGGAGCTGTTTTTT

CDR3 length: 14
D gene: TRBD1
clone size: NA
J gene: TRBJ2-5
V gene: TRBV30
CDR3 protein: CAWTRTGTGETQYF
CDR3 DNA: TGTGCCTGGACCCGGACCGGGACAGGTGAGACCCAGTACTTC

CDR3 length: 13
D gene: NA
clone size: NA
J gene: TRBJ1-5
V gene: TRBV3-1/TRBV3-2
CDR3 protein: CASSQQGNQPQHF
CDR3 DNA: TGTGCCAGCAGCCAACAGGGTAATCAGCCCCAGCATTTT

CDR3 length: 13
D gene: NA
clone size: NA
J gene: TRBJ2-3
V gene: TRBV30
CDR3 protein: CAWSSRDPDTQYF
CDR3 DNA: TGTGCCTGGAGTTCCAGAGATCCAGATACGCAGTATTTT

CDR3 length: 15
D gene: NA
clone size: NA
J gene: TRBJ1-3
V gene: TRBV4-2
CDR3 protein: CASSQEGTSGNTIYF
CDR3 DNA: TGTGCCAGCAGCCAAGAGGGGACCTCTGGAAACACCATATATTTT

CDR3 length: 15
D gene: NA
clone size: NA
J gene: TRBJ1-5
V gene: TRBV6-5
CDR3 protein: CASSPRPGSNQPQHF
CDR3 DNA: TGTGCCAGCAGCCCCCGCCCCGGGAGCAATCAGCCCCAGCATTTT

CDR3 length: 16
D gene: NA
clone size: NA
J gene: TRBJ1-6
V gene: TRBV7-9
CDR3 protein: CASSPTLNSYNSPLHF
CDR3 DNA: TGTGCCAGCAGCCCTACACTGAACTCCTATAATTCACCCCTCCACTTT

CDR3 length: 16
D gene: NA
clone size: NA
J gene: TRBJ1-1
V gene: TRBV18
CDR3 protein: CASSRNRGPGNTEAFF
CDR3 DNA: TGTGCCAGCTCACGAAACCGGGGCCCAGGGAACACTGAAGCTTTCTTT

CDR3 length: 13
D gene: NA
clone size: NA
J gene: TRBJ1-1
V gene: TRBV20-1
CDR3 protein: CSATEQGNTEAFF
CDR3 DNA: TGCAGTGCTACTGAGCAGGGGAACACTGAAGCTTTCTTT

CDR3 length: 11
D gene: NA
clone size: once
J gene: TRBJ2-5
V gene: TRBV15
CDR3 protein: CATSRGAIQYF
CDR3 DNA: TGTGCCACCAGCAGAGGGGCCATCCAGTACTTC

CDR3 length: 12
D gene: TRBD1
clone size: NA
J gene: TRBJ2-1
V gene: TRBV6-5
CDR3 protein: CASSTTGHEQFF
CDR3 DNA: TGTGCCAGCAGTACGACAGGGCATGAGCAGTTCTTC

CDR3 length: 12
D gene: NA
clone size: NA
J gene: TRBJ2-7
V gene: TRBV7-9
CDR3 protein: CASSPQGAEQYF
CDR3 DNA: TGTGCCAGCAGCCCGCAGGGAGCCGAGCAGTACTTC

CDR3 length: 14
D gene: NA
clone size: NA
J gene: TRBJ1-2
V gene: TRBV6-5
CDR3 protein: CASSLGRPGYGYTF
CDR3 DNA: TGTGCCAGCAGTTTGGGGCGCCCGGGGTATGGCTACACCTTC

CDR3 length: 13
D gene: NA
clone size: NA
J gene: TRBJ1-5
V gene: TRBV6-1
CDR3 protein: CASSEGINQPQHF
CDR3 DNA: TGTGCCAGCAGTGAGGGGATTAATCAGCCCCAGCATTTT

CDR3 length: 13
D gene: NA
clone size: NA
J gene: TRBJ1-1
V gene: TRBV7-9
CDR3 protein: CASSSILTLEAFF
CDR3 DNA: TGTGCCAGCAGCTCGATTCTCACCCTTGAAGCTTTCTTT

CDR3 length: 13
D gene: NA
clone size: NA
J gene: TRBJ1-2
V gene: TRBV10-2
CDR3 protein: CASSDQGTYGYTF
CDR3 DNA: TGCGCCAGCAGTGATCAGGGGACCTATGGCTACACCTTC

CDR3 length: 17
D gene: NA
clone size: once
J gene: TRBJ2-3
V gene: TRBV5-1
CDR3 protein: CASALNGALGSTDTQYF
CDR3 DNA: TGCGCCTCCGCGCTGAATGGAGCTCTTGGTAGTACAGATACGCAGTATTTT

CDR3 length: 11
D gene: NA
clone size: NA
J gene: TRBJ2-3
V gene: TRBV19
CDR3 protein: CASSSGRTQYF
CDR3 DNA: TGTGCCAGTAGTTCAGGACGGACGCAGTATTTT

CDR3 length: 14
D gene: NA
clone size: once
J gene: TRBJ1-2
V gene: TRBV2
CDR3 protein: CASLGSSALEGYTF
CDR3 DNA: TGTGCCAGCCTGGGGTCCTCCGCCCTTGAGGGCTACACCTTC

CDR3 length: 14
D gene: TRBD2
clone size: few
J gene: TRBJ2-5
V gene: TRBV4-1
CDR3 protein: CASSLLAGVETQYF
CDR3 DNA: TGCGCCAGCAGCCTTCTAGCGGGGGTAGAGACCCAGTACTTC

CDR3 length: 18
D gene: NA
clone size: once
J gene: TRBJ2-1
V gene: TRBV4-1
CDR3 protein: CASSHLWGVHSSYNEQFF
CDR3 DNA: TGCGCCAGCAGCCACCTCTGGGGGGTTCACAGCTCCTACAATGAGCAGTTCTTC

CDR3 length: 16
D gene: TRBD1
clone size: once
J gene: TRBJ2-1
V gene: TRBV10-3
CDR3 protein: CAISIQGAQRGDEQFF
CDR3 DNA: TGTGCCATCAGTATACAGGGGGCGCAACGGGGGGATGAGCAGTTCTTC

CDR3 length: 16
D gene: TRBD2
clone size: few
J gene: TRBJ2-1
V gene: TRBV4-1
CDR3 protein: CASSQDFAGGFNEQFF
CDR3 DNA: TGCGCCAGCAGCCAAGACTTTGCGGGGGGGTTCAATGAGCAGTTCTTC

CDR3 length: 14
D gene: NA
clone size: few
J gene: TRBJ2-7
V gene: TRBV21-1
CDR3 protein: CASSPRDKRYEQYF
CDR3 DNA: TGTGCCAGCAGCCCACGGGACAAAAGGTACGAGCAGTACTTC

CDR3 length: 13
D gene: NA
clone size: NA
J gene: TRBJ1-1
V gene: TRBV18
CDR3 protein: CASSPGISTEAFF
CDR3 DNA: TGTGCCAGCTCACCAGGGATAAGCACTGAAGCTTTCTTT

CDR3 length: 18
D gene: TRBD2
clone size: NA
J gene: TRBJ2-3
V gene: TRBV7-2
CDR3 protein: CASSFPRLSGGVADTQYF
CDR3 DNA: TGTGCCAGCAGCTTCCCTCGACTCAGCGGGGGGGTCGCAGATACGCAGTATTTT

CDR3 length: 13
D gene: NA
clone size: NA
J gene: TRBJ1-1
V gene: TRBV5-5
CDR3 protein: CASSKTVNTEAFF
CDR3 DNA: TGTGCCAGCAGCAAGACAGTGAACACTGAAGCTTTCTTT

CDR3 length: 15
D gene: TRBD2
clone size: NA
J gene: TRBJ2-3
V gene: TRBV20-1
CDR3 protein: CSASQLAGASDTQYF
CDR3 DNA: TGCAGTGCTAGTCAGTTAGCGGGGGCCTCAGATACGCAGTATTTT

CDR3 length: 13
D gene: TRBD1
clone size: once
J gene: TRBJ1-4
V gene: TRBV27
CDR3 protein: CASSSGQGRKLFF
CDR3 DNA: TGTGCCAGCAGTTCGGGACAGGGTCGTAAACTGTTTTTT

CDR3 length: 14
D gene: TRBD1
clone size: NA
J gene: TRBJ1-6
V gene: TRBV4-1
CDR3 protein: CASSQPGGNSPLHF
CDR3 DNA: TGCGCCAGCAGCCAACCAGGGGGCAATTCACCCCTCCACTTT

CDR3 length: 15
D gene: NA
clone size: NA
J gene: TRBJ1-4
V gene: TRBV7-9
CDR3 protein: CASSPRGSEDEKLFF
CDR3 DNA: TGTGCCAGCAGCCCGCGAGGGTCGGAGGATGAAAAACTGTTTTTT

CDR3 length: 16
D gene: TRBD1
clone size: NA
J gene: TRBJ1-1
V gene: TRBV3-1/TRBV3-2
CDR3 protein: CASSQDPPRTGGKAFF
CDR3 DNA: TGTGCCAGCAGCCAAGACCCTCCACGGACAGGGGGCAAAGCTTTCTTT

CDR3 length: 19
D gene: NA
clone size: NA
J gene: TRBJ2-1
V gene: TRBV10-1
CDR3 protein: CASSESLSRTVRGRNEQFF
CDR3 DNA: TGCGCCAGCAGTGAGTCGCTTTCTAGGACAGTCAGGGGCCGGAATGAGCAGTTCTTC

CDR3 length: 14
D gene: NA
clone size: NA
J gene: TRBJ1-1
V gene: TRBV2
CDR3 protein: CASSPDSSWGEAFF
CDR3 DNA: TGTGCCAGCAGTCCAGACTCCTCCTGGGGTGAAGCTTTCTTT

CDR3 length: 13
D gene: TRBD1
clone size: NA
J gene: TRBJ1-1
V gene: TRBV12-3/TRBV12-4
CDR3 protein: CASIGGTGRKAFF
CDR3 DNA: TGTGCCAGCATCGGCGGGACAGGGCGGAAAGCTTTCTTT

CDR3 length: 13
D gene: NA
clone size: NA
J gene: TRBJ2-5
V gene: TRBV7-3
CDR3 protein: CASSKATQETQYF
CDR3 DNA: TGTGCCAGCAGTAAAGCTACCCAAGAGACCCAGTACTTC